What follows are 15 T cell receptor beta chains derived from one specimen sequenced in a study of control samples from healthy donors and cancer patients. Repertoires were generated with immunoSEQ multiplex PCR, while TCRdb's copy carries only in-frame clones and drops some. The sample records 150,000 to 200,000 clones, about nine tenths being singletons. Sequencing input: blood. These TCRs come from a woman younger than 45 in good health.

The V gene is TRBV3-1 (or the pseudogene TRBV3-2), the J gene TRBJ1-2; 7 bases are a match to TRBD1. The trim removed 6 bases at V and 2 bases at J, leaving 0 bases unmatched. The CDR3 consists of 12 residues. Germline values: CDR1 LGHDT, CDR2 YNNKEL (reference sequence). In DNA, the CDR3 is TGTGCCAGCAGACAGGGGAACTATGGCTACACCTTC. It yields the protein CASRQGNYGYTF.

The chain carries TRBV19 and TRBJ2-1, with D possibly matching TRBD2 (6 bases). The V gene lost 1 base and the J gene lost 0 bases, with 10 bases spanning the gap. The germline gives CDR1 LNHDA, CDR2 SQIVND (reference sequence). CDR3 length: 16 residues. The CDR3 sequence is CASSIVGRGSYNEQFF. The CDR3, as DNA: TGTGCCAGTAGTATAGTTGGGCGGGGCTCCTACAATGAGCAGTTCTTC.

The chain is built from TRBV11-3 and TRBJ2-3, with 11 bases matching TRBD1. The J segment lost 4 bases and the V segment lost 1 base, leaving 1 base of the junction unmatched. This CDR3 is built from 15 residues. Germline V CDR1 and CDR2: SGHNT, YENEEA. CDR3 in DNA: TGTGCCAGCAGCTTAGGGACAGGGGGCGCAGATACGCAGTATTTT. This gives the protein CASSLGTGGADTQYF.

J is TRBJ2-5 and V is TRBV21-1; the table's D call, TRBD1, was not checked against the DNA. TRBV21-1 is flagged as a pseudogene. This CDR3 spans 16 amino acids. CDR3 residues: CASSEPGTGGQETQYF. CDR3 in DNA: TGTGCCAGCAGCGAACCAGGGACAGGAGGTCAAGAGACCCAGTACTTC.

V and J are TRBV6-5 and TRBJ1-5; 10 nucleotides align to TRBD1. The CDR3 loop spans 14 amino acids. Germline CDR1 MNHEY, CDR2 SVGAGI. The V segment lost 7 bases and the J segment 5 bases; nucleotides outside the gene matches: 5. CDR3 sequence (DNA): TGTGCCAGCAAGGGGGGGACAGGGGATCAGCCCCAGCATTTT. Protein sequence: CASKGGTGDQPQHF.

Here the CDR3 DNA reads TGTGCCAGCAGTTTTCAGGAGGGGGAAAAACTGTTTTTT. Its translation: CASSFQEGEKLFF. The chain carries TRBV12-3 or TRBV12-4 and TRBJ1-4; possible D gene TRBD1, 5 bases. This CDR3 spans 13 amino acids. Trimming stripped 3 bases from V and 8 bases from J, with 10 bases between.

In its sample, this clone was seen once. The junction does not match germline at one end; this may be a read error. Other DNA sequences within the sample encode an identical CDR3. V usage is TRBV5-5 and J usage is TRBJ1-3; D gene uncertain. This CDR3 comprises 16 residues. CDR1 is SGHKS, CDR2 YYEKEE, per germline (reference sequence). DNA for the CDR3: TGTGCCAGCAGCTTGGGTATCCTCCACTCTGGAAACACTATATATTTT. Its protein is CASSLGILHSGNTIYF.

V is TRBV18 and J is TRBJ2-5; the match to TRBD1 covers 8 bases. The ends lost 4 bases at V and 3 bases at J; junction bases unmatched: 1. This CDR3 has 13 amino acids. Germline CDR1 is KGHSH and CDR2 is LQKENI. CDR3 DNA sequence: TGTGCCAGCTCACTGGGACAGGAAGAGACCCAGTACTTC. As protein: CASSLGQEETQYF.

The rearrangement joins TRBV27 to TRBJ1-6; D is perhaps TRBD1 (6 bases). Germline loops: CDR1 MNHEY, CDR2 SMNVEV (reference sequence). The V and J ends lost 1 base and 6 bases respectively, with 10 bases between them. The CDR3 length is 15 residues. CDR3 protein: CASSLYPDSNSPLHF. CDR3 sequence (DNA): TGTGCCAGCAGTTTATATCCGGACAGTAATTCACCCCTCCACTTT.

The chain carries TRBV11-2 and TRBJ1-1; 9 bases fit TRBD1. Germline V gene data show CDR1 as SGHAT and CDR2 as FQNNGV. The CDR3 has 14 residues. V was pared by 3 bases and J by 5 bases, with 4 bases of the junction left unmatched. CDR3 protein: CASSLDRGKTEAFF. CDR3 nucleotide sequence: TGTGCCAGCAGCTTGGACAGGGGCAAAACTGAAGCTTTCTTT.

The CDR3 nucleotides read TGTGCCAGCAGTGTAGCGGGGGTTTACAATGAGCAGTTCTTC. Translated: CASSVAGVYNEQFF. The chain carries TRBV6-1 and TRBJ2-1; 9 bases match TRBD2. The CDR3 sequence is 14 residues long. The V segment lost 4 bases and the J segment 4 bases; nucleotides outside the gene matches: 2. Germline V gene sequence: CDR1 MNHNS, CDR2 SASEGT.

This sequence joins TRBV19 and TRBJ1-2; a possible D gene is TRBD1 (5 bases). Germline V gives CDR1 LNHDA, CDR2 SQIVND (reference sequence). V was trimmed by 4 bases and J by 4 bases, leaving 10 bases between them. CDR3 length: 13 amino acids. The CDR3 DNA reads as TGTGCCAGTAGTAGGGACGGACCCTATGGCTACACCTTC. Translation gives CASSRDGPYGYTF.

Remarks on this clone: Within the sample, other DNA sequences also encode this same CDR3. The rearrangement uses TRBV7-8 and TRBJ2-1; 11 bases map to TRBD2. V was clipped by 2 bases and J by 4 bases; unmatched bases: 1. This CDR3 is 15 amino acids long. Looked up from germline, CDR1 is SGHVS and CDR2 is FQNEAQ. The CDR3 spells CASSLTSGGYNEQFF. The CDR3 region has the DNA TGTGCCAGCAGCTTAACTAGCGGGGGTTACAATGAGCAGTTCTTC.

The chain employs TRBV24-1 and TRBJ2-3; TRBD2 matches 9 bases. Losses at the gene ends were 1 base for V and 7 bases for J; bases not matched to a gene: 8. Germline V lookup: CDR1 KGHDR, CDR2 SFDVKD. The CDR3 covers 16 residues. The CDR3 reads CATSDLPAGGPYTQYF. The CDR3 DNA is TGTGCCACCAGTGATTTACCGGCGGGAGGGCCATATACGCAGTATTTT.

V is TRBV12-5 and J is TRBJ2-3, with D possibly TRBD1 on 5 matching bases. This CDR3 is built from 17 residues. V lost 1 base and J lost 0, with 14 bases in between. Germline V gene lookup returns CDR1 LGHNT and CDR2 FRNRAP. The chain's CDR3 is CASGLGSWGPSTDTQYF. The DNA for the CDR3 is TGTGCTAGTGGTTTGGGGTCGTGGGGCCCTAGCACAGATACGCAGTATTTT.